These T cell receptor beta chains were read from a single sample in a study of T-cell memory formation after mild COVID-19. TCRdb passed the 5' RACE reads through MiXCR, listing each CDR3 protein once. The table records 250,000 to 300,000 distinct CDR3 sequences, 15% to 20% of them present only once. The source material was PBMCs or a T cell subset sorted from them (not recorded which). Receptor source: a man between 18 and 35 years old who had mild COVID-19 (a few samples of this study predate the infection). Cell type and time point are not known. CDR3s include the opening cysteine and the closing phenylalanine or tryptophan. A D gene is named only where the DNA matches it firmly. The listing skips clone size in some rows; elsewhere it reads once, few, many or a size class.

clone_size j_call v_call d_call cdr3_aa cdr3_nt
few TRBJ2-5 TRBV11-2 TRBD2 CASSHPLAGGPGQETQYF TGTGCCAGCAGCCACCCGCTAGCGGGGGGGCCGGGACAAGAGACCCAGTACTTC
NA TRBJ2-6 TRBV15 NA CATKASGANVLTF TGTGCCACCAAGGCCTCTGGGGCCAACGTCCTGACTTTC
NA TRBJ2-1 TRBV12-3/TRBV12-4 NA CASSLIGNEQFF TGTGCCAGCAGTTTAATCGGGAATGAGCAGTTCTTC
few TRBJ2-5 TRBV7-9 TRBD1 CASSSRDRKYQETQYF TGTGCCAGCAGCTCCCGGGACAGAAAGTACCAAGAGACCCAGTACTTC
few TRBJ2-3 TRBV20-1 NA CSARDQSDTQYF TGCAGTGCTAGAGATCAATCAGATACGCAGTATTTT
few TRBJ1-1 TRBV11-2 NA CASSLSGATEAFF TGTGCCAGCAGCTTGAGTGGGGCCACTGAAGCTTTCTTT
few TRBJ1-1 TRBV7-9 NA CASSPKLGNTEAFF TGTGCCAGCAGCCCAAAGCTGGGGAACACTGAAGCTTTCTTT
NA TRBJ1-4 TRBV10-3 NA CAISGGRDEKLFF TGTGCCATCAGTGGGGGGCGGGATGAAAAACTGTTTTTT
few TRBJ1-1 TRBV20-1 NA CSARDLEGFTEAFF TGCAGTGCTAGAGATTTGGAGGGGTTCACTGAAGCTTTCTTT
NA TRBJ1-5 TRBV27 NA CASSPWEREGNNQPQHF TGTGCCAGCAGTCCCTGGGAAAGGGAGGGAAACAATCAGCCCCAGCATTTT
few TRBJ2-1 TRBV20-1 NA CSARVVGEQFF TGCAGTGCTAGGGTGGTAGGGGAGCAGTTCTTC
few TRBJ1-1 TRBV7-6 NA CASSVGGREAFF TGTGCCAGCAGCGTTGGAGGTCGTGAAGCTTTCTTT
many TRBJ2-5 TRBV7-8 NA CASSRGQSWETQYF TGTGCCAGCAGCCGGGGACAAAGCTGGGAGACCCAGTACTTC
few TRBJ2-1 TRBV12-3/TRBV12-4 NA CASTLHLDRYNEQFF TGTGCCAGCACCCTTCACCTGGATCGTTACAATGAGCAGTTCTTC
NA TRBJ2-1 TRBV12-3/TRBV12-4 TRBD2 CASSGGGVEQFF TGTGCCAGCAGTGGTGGGGGGGTTGAGCAGTTCTTC
NA TRBJ2-2 TRBV19 NA CASSYRVSGELFF TGTGCCAGTAGTTACAGGGTTTCCGGGGAGCTGTTTTTT
NA TRBJ1-2 TRBV7-2 NA CASTPVPGGGFTF TGTGCAAGCACCCCGGTCCCGGGGGGTGGCTTCACCTTC
NA TRBJ1-2 TRBV4-3 NA CASSQDRGWDYGYTF TGCGCCAGCAGCCAAGACCGGGGTTGGGACTATGGCTACACCTTC
few TRBJ2-1 TRBV10-1 NA CASSEGGRPYEQFF TGCGCCAGCAGTGAGGGGGGGCGACCCTATGAGCAGTTCTTC
many TRBJ2-3 TRBV5-1 TRBD2 CASRDSGGFGTDTQYF TGCGCCAGCAGGGATAGCGGGGGATTTGGCACAGATACGCAGTATTTT
many TRBJ2-3 TRBV7-9 TRBD2 CASTRRGYPDTQYF TGTGCCAGCACTCGGCGGGGGTACCCAGATACGCAGTATTTT
NA TRBJ2-3 TRBV12-3/TRBV12-4 NA CASSPDWTSTDTQYF TGTGCCAGCAGTCCCGACTGGACTAGCACAGATACGCAGTATTTT
few TRBJ2-2 TRBV7-3 TRBD2 CASSPAGEAGELFF TGTGCCAGCAGCCCAGCGGGGGAGGCCGGGGAGCTGTTTTTT
NA TRBJ2-3 TRBV6-1 TRBD2 CATRKLALLGDTQYF TGCGCCACACGGAAACTAGCGCTACTAGGGGATACGCAGTATTTT
NA TRBJ2-3 TRBV13 TRBD2 CASSLQVAGDTDTQYF TGTGCCAGCAGCTTACAGGTAGCGGGGGACACAGATACGCAGTATTTT
NA TRBJ2-5 TRBV19 TRBD2 CASSGVEGLAETQYF TGTGCCAGTAGTGGTGTAGAGGGACTAGCCGAGACCCAGTACTTC
few TRBJ1-4 TRBV12-3/TRBV12-4 NA CASSLQAINEKLFF TGTGCCAGCAGTTTACAGGCGATTAATGAAAAACTGTTTTTT
many TRBJ1-5 TRBV6-5 NA CASSYGPPSLEPQHF TGTGCCAGCAGTTACGGGCCCCCTAGCCTCGAGCCCCAGCATTTT
few TRBJ2-3 TRBV4-3 TRBD2 CASSQERLAGPRYF TGCGCCAGCAGCCAAGAGCGGCTAGCGGGCCCCCGGTATTTT
few TRBJ1-2 TRBV29-1 NA CSVESVHDGDGYTF TGCAGCGTTGAATCCGTCCACGACGGGGATGGCTACACCTTC
many TRBJ1-5 TRBV3-1 NA CASSLQGQPQHF TGTGCCAGCAGCCTTCAGGGTCAGCCCCAGCATTTT
few TRBJ2-1 TRBV5-1 TRBD2 CASSPLTSGGDISYNEQFF TGCGCCAGCAGCCCACTAACTAGCGGGGGAGACATCTCCTACAATGAGCAGTTCTTC
few TRBJ2-7 TRBV12-3/TRBV12-4 NA CASSLAAGLTEQYF TGTGCCAGCAGTTTGGCGGCGGGGCTCACCGAGCAGTACTTC
few TRBJ1-1 TRBV4-1 NA CASSQVRTVNTEAFF TGCGCCAGCAGCCAAGTTCGGACAGTGAACACTGAAGCTTTCTTT
many TRBJ1-1 TRBV5-1 NA CASSIRRGTEAFF TGCGCCAGCAGCATTCGACGGGGCACTGAAGCTTTCTTT
few TRBJ2-2 TRBV6-5 NA CATWDNDVWTGELFF TGTGCCACCTGGGACAACGATGTTTGGACCGGGGAGCTGTTTTTT
few TRBJ1-2 TRBV5-1 NA CASSFAEGYTF TGCGCCAGCAGCTTCGCGGAGGGCTACACCTTC
NA TRBJ1-6 TRBV6-5 NA CASSYLRASPLHF TGTGCCAGCAGTTATTTAAGGGCCTCACCCCTCCACTTT
few TRBJ1-6 TRBV9 NA CASSVDFGGSTPLHF TGTGCCAGCAGCGTAGATTTCGGGGGGTCCACACCCCTCCACTTT
NA TRBJ1-6 TRBV7-3 NA CASSPRTHKGNSPLHF TGTGCCAGCAGCCCTCGGACCCACAAGGGGAATTCACCCCTCCACTTT
NA TRBJ2-1 TRBV18 TRBD2 CASSPLAGNRLLKQFF TGTGCCAGCTCCCCACTAGCGGGGAATCGTTTACTAAAGCAGTTCTTC
many TRBJ2-1 TRBV7-9 TRBD2 CASSFSGLAGDQGNEQFF TGTGCCAGCAGCTTTTCTGGACTAGCGGGGGATCAGGGCAATGAGCAGTTCTTC
few TRBJ2-1 TRBV20-1 NA CSATSGGSEQFF TGCAGTGCTACCAGCGGTGGGAGCGAGCAGTTCTTC
many TRBJ1-2 TRBV18 NA CASSPQENYGYTF TGTGCCAGCTCACCCCAGGAAAACTATGGCTACACCTTC
many TRBJ1-6 TRBV7-9 NA CASSLESSSPLHF TGTGCCAGCAGCTTAGAATCTTCTTCACCCCTCCACTTT
few TRBJ1-5 TRBV18 NA CASSPGDVNQPQHF TGTGCCAGCTCACCGGGAGATGTCAATCAGCCCCAGCATTTT
NA TRBJ1-5 TRBV7-6 NA CASSLGSSWGREPQHF TGTGCCAGCAGCTTAGGAAGTTCTTGGGGTCGGGAGCCCCAGCATTTT
NA TRBJ2-5 TRBV7-7 NA CASSFGVIGQETQYF TGTGCCAGCAGCTTTGGTGTTATCGGCCAAGAGACCCAGTACTTC
NA TRBJ2-5 TRBV20-1 NA CSARDQGKQETQYF TGCAGTGCTAGAGATCAGGGAAAGCAAGAGACCCAGTACTTC
NA TRBJ2-1 TRBV20-1 NA CSANNADWASQFF TGCAGTGCTAACAACGCCGATTGGGCTAGCCAGTTCTTC
few TRBJ1-5 TRBV7-2 NA CASSLGGSNNQPQHF TGTGCCAGCAGCTTAGGGGGCTCGAACAATCAGCCCCAGCATTTT
few TRBJ2-2 TRBV4-1 NA CASSQVKWELFF TGCGCCAGCAGCCAAGTGAAATGGGAGCTGTTTTTT
few TRBJ1-2 TRBV4-1 NA CASSPTPQVVDYGYTF TGCGCCAGCAGCCCGACCCCACAGGTTGTTGACTATGGCTACACCTTC
NA TRBJ1-1 TRBV5-4 NA CASSPRTDNTEAFF TGTGCCAGCAGCCCCAGGACAGACAACACTGAAGCTTTCTTT
NA TRBJ2-1 TRBV18 TRBD1 CASSPPGTGPYNEQFF TGTGCCAGCTCACCACCGGGGACAGGGCCCTACAATGAGCAGTTCTTC
few TRBJ2-5 TRBV7-9 TRBD1 CASRGQGANSETQYF TGTGCCAGCAGGGGACAGGGGGCGAATAGCGAGACCCAGTACTTC
few TRBJ1-2 TRBV20-1 NA CSARNLGASGGYTF TGCAGTGCTAGAAATCTCGGCGCGAGTGGGGGCTACACCTTC
few TRBJ2-2 TRBV11-1 NA CASRPTARNTGELFF TGTGCCAGCAGGCCGACAGCACGAAACACCGGGGAGCTGTTTTTT
NA TRBJ2-5 TRBV5-6 NA CASSLVIEETQYF TGTGCCAGCAGCTTGGTTATAGAGGAGACCCAGTACTTC